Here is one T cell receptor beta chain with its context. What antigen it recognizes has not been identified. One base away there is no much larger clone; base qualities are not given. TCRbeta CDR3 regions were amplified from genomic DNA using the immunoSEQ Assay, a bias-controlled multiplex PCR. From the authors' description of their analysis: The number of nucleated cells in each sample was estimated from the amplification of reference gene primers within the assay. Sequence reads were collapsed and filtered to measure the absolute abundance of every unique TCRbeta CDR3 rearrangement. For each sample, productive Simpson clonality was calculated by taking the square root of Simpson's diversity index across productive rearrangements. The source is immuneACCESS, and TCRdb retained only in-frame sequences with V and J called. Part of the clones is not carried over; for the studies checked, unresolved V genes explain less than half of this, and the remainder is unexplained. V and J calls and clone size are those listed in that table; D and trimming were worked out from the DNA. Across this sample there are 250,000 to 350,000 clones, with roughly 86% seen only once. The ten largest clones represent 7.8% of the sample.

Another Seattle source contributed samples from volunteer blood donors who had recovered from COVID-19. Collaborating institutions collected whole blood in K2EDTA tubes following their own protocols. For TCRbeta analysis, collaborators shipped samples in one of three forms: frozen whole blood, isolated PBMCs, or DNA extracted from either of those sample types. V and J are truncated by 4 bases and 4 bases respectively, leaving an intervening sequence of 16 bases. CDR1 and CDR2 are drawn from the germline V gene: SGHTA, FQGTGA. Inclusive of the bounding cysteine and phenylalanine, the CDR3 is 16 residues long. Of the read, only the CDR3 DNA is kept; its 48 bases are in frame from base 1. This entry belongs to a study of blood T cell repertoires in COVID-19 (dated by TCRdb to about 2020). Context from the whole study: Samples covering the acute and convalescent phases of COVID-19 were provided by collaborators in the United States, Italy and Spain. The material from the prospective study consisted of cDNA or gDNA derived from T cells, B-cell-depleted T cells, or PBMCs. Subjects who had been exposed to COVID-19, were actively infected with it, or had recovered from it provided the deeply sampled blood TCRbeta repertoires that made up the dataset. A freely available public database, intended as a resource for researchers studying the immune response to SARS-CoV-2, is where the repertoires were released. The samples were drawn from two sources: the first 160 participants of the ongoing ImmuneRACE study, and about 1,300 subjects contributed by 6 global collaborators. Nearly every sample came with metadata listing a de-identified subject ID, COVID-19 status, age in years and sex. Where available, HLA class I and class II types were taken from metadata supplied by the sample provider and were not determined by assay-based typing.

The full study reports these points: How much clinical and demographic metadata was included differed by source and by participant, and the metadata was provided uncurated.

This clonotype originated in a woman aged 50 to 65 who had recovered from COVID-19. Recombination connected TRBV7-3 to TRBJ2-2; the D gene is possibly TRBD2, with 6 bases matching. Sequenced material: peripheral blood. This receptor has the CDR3 CASSSSERRATGELFF. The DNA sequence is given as TGTGCCAGCAGCTCTTCGGAGCGGAGGGCCACCGGGGAGCTGTTTTTT.